The rows below give T cell receptor beta chains drawn from one sample of a study of cytomegalovirus exposure and HLA in healthy donors. Profiling relied on immunoSEQ multiplex PCR, and the TCRdb table lists in-frame clones only, not all of them. Seen here are 150,000 to 200,000 clones, over 70% observed once, and the top ten hold around 2%. Sequences were obtained from PBMCs. The receptors were sampled from a woman between 18 and 29 years old in good health and CMV-seropositive. Both conserved end residues are part of each CDR3. The D gene is left open where the match is weak. The size of a clone is reported for some rows only, either as once, few or many, or as a class for expanded clones.

v_gene: TRBV6-5
j_gene: TRBJ1-2
d_gene: -
abundance: -
CDR3aa: CASSSSARGYGYTF
CDR3nt: TGTGCCAGCAGTTCCTCCGCCAGGGGATATGGCTACACCTTC

v_gene: TRBV13
j_gene: TRBJ1-6
d_gene: -
abundance: -
CDR3aa: CASSLGSPRGRDNSPLHF
CDR3nt: TGTGCCAGCAGCTTAGGGAGCCCACGAGGGCGAGATAATTCACCCCTCCACTTT

v_gene: TRBV9
j_gene: TRBJ1-6
d_gene: -
abundance: -
CDR3aa: CASSVMANSPLHF
CDR3nt: TGTGCCAGCAGCGTAATGGCTAATTCACCCCTCCACTTT

v_gene: TRBV7-9
j_gene: TRBJ2-3
d_gene: -
abundance: -
CDR3aa: CASSLALTSTDTQYF
CDR3nt: TGTGCCAGCAGCTTAGCGCTAACTAGCACAGATACGCAGTATTTT

v_gene: TRBV21-1
j_gene: TRBJ1-1
d_gene: -
abundance: -
CDR3aa: CASSKVAVNTEAFF
CDR3nt: TGTGCCAGCAGCAAAGTGGCGGTGAACACTGAAGCTTTCTTT

v_gene: TRBV28
j_gene: TRBJ2-7
d_gene: -
abundance: -
CDR3aa: CASRPPAAYEQYF
CDR3nt: TGTGCCAGCAGGCCGCCGGCGGCCTACGAGCAGTACTTC

v_gene: TRBV5-4
j_gene: TRBJ2-5
d_gene: -
abundance: -
CDR3aa: CASSDSRETQYF
CDR3nt: TGTGCCAGCTCGGACAGTCGAGAGACCCAGTACTTC

v_gene: TRBV11-2
j_gene: TRBJ2-5
d_gene: TRBD2
abundance: -
CDR3aa: CASSSPGLVGETQYF
CDR3nt: TGTGCCAGCAGCTCGCCGGGACTAGTTGGGGAGACCCAGTACTTC

v_gene: TRBV6-6
j_gene: TRBJ1-3
d_gene: -
abundance: -
CDR3aa: CASSDTGSPGNTIYF
CDR3nt: TGTGCCAGCAGTGACACAGGGAGTCCTGGAAACACCATATATTTT

v_gene: TRBV2
j_gene: TRBJ1-1
d_gene: TRBD1
abundance: -
CDR3aa: CASKGTTGTDTEAFF
CDR3nt: TGTGCCAGCAAGGGAACGACAGGGACAGACACTGAAGCTTTCTTT

v_gene: TRBV11-2
j_gene: TRBJ1-2
d_gene: TRBD1
abundance: -
CDR3aa: CASSPIAGTGYYGYTF
CDR3nt: TGTGCCAGCAGCCCAATAGCCGGGACAGGTTACTATGGCTACACCTTC

v_gene: TRBV14
j_gene: TRBJ2-3
d_gene: TRBD1
abundance: -
CDR3aa: CASSRGQINTDTQYF
CDR3nt: TGTGCCAGCAGCCGGGGACAGATCAACACAGATACGCAGTATTTT

v_gene: TRBV5-1
j_gene: TRBJ1-1
d_gene: TRBD1
abundance: -
CDR3aa: CASSSLPGQGMEAFF
CDR3nt: TGCGCCAGCAGCTCCCTACCTGGACAGGGGATGGAAGCTTTCTTT

v_gene: TRBV5-1
j_gene: TRBJ2-3
d_gene: TRBD2
abundance: -
CDR3aa: CASSVGLAGGRSTDTQYF
CDR3nt: TGCGCCAGCAGCGTGGGACTAGCGGGGGGACGAAGCACAGATACGCAGTATTTT

v_gene: TRBV7-9
j_gene: TRBJ2-2
d_gene: -
abundance: -
CDR3aa: CASGAGELFF
CDR3nt: TGTGCCAGCGGAGCCGGGGAGCTGTTTTTT

v_gene: TRBV29-1
j_gene: TRBJ2-1
d_gene: -
abundance: few
CDR3aa: CSVPKGAAYNEQFF
CDR3nt: TGCAGCGTCCCCAAAGGGGCAGCGTACAATGAGCAGTTCTTC

v_gene: TRBV18
j_gene: TRBJ2-7
d_gene: TRBD2
abundance: few
CDR3aa: CASSAGGAFYEQYF
CDR3nt: TGTGCCAGCTCAGCCGGGGGGGCGTTCTACGAGCAGTACTTC

v_gene: TRBV7-9
j_gene: TRBJ2-6
d_gene: -
abundance: few
CDR3aa: CASSKTESGANVLTF
CDR3nt: TGTGCCAGCAGCAAAACGGAGTCTGGGGCCAACGTCCTGACTTTC

v_gene: TRBV5-1
j_gene: TRBJ2-5
d_gene: -
abundance: -
CDR3aa: CASSLSRSSYEQHF
CDR3nt: TGCGCCAGCAGCTTGTCAAGGAGCTCCTACGAGCAGCACTTC

v_gene: TRBV19
j_gene: TRBJ1-4
d_gene: TRBD1
abundance: -
CDR3aa: CASRPTGTGDEKLFF
CDR3nt: TGTGCCAGTAGACCCACCGGGACAGGGGATGAAAAACTGTTTTTT

v_gene: TRBV19
j_gene: TRBJ2-5
d_gene: -
abundance: -
CDR3aa: CASSALPGYQETQYF
CDR3nt: TGTGCCAGTAGTGCACTACCAGGGTACCAAGAGACCCAGTACTTC

v_gene: TRBV14
j_gene: TRBJ1-3
d_gene: TRBD1
abundance: -
CDR3aa: CASSQEGTGAGNTIYF
CDR3nt: TGTGCCAGCAGCCAAGAAGGGACAGGGGCTGGAAACACCATATATTTT

v_gene: TRBV5-1
j_gene: TRBJ1-1
d_gene: -
abundance: -
CDR3aa: CASSLSYTNTEAFF
CDR3nt: TGCGCCAGCAGCTTGTCGTACACGAACACTGAAGCTTTCTTT

v_gene: TRBV5-6
j_gene: TRBJ2-3
d_gene: -
abundance: -
CDR3aa: CASLGISDTQYF
CDR3nt: TGTGCCAGCCTCGGGATATCAGATACGCAGTATTTT

v_gene: TRBV11-3
j_gene: TRBJ2-1
d_gene: TRBD2
abundance: -
CDR3aa: CASSGKGLAGAYNEQFF
CDR3nt: TGTGCCAGCAGCGGAAAGGGACTAGCGGGGGCCTACAATGAGCAGTTCTTC

v_gene: TRBV7-3
j_gene: TRBJ2-7
d_gene: -
abundance: -
CDR3aa: CASSPPGGVEQYF
CDR3nt: TGTGCCAGCAGCCCGCCGGGCGGGGTCGAGCAGTACTTC

v_gene: TRBV14
j_gene: TRBJ1-1
d_gene: -
abundance: few
CDR3aa: CASSPRRGGATEAFF
CDR3nt: TGTGCCAGCAGCCCTCGACGCGGAGGAGCCACTGAAGCTTTCTTT

v_gene: TRBV13
j_gene: TRBJ1-2
d_gene: -
abundance: -
CDR3aa: CASSFRTEDYGYTF
CDR3nt: TGTGCCAGCAGCTTTCGGACAGAAGACTATGGCTACACCTTC

v_gene: TRBV4-1
j_gene: TRBJ1-2
d_gene: TRBD1
abundance: -
CDR3aa: CASSQAGGYGYTF
CDR3nt: TGCGCCAGCAGCCAAGCAGGGGGTTATGGCTACACCTTC

v_gene: TRBV6-1
j_gene: TRBJ2-1
d_gene: TRBD2
abundance: -
CDR3aa: CASSEIGGGAYNEQFF
CDR3nt: TGTGCCAGCAGTGAAATTGGCGGGGGGGCCTACAATGAGCAGTTCTTC

v_gene: TRBV7-9
j_gene: TRBJ1-1
d_gene: -
abundance: -
CDR3aa: CSSSYPTGMNTEAFF
CDR3nt: TGTTCCAGCAGCTATCCGACAGGTATGAACACTGAAGCTTTCTTT

v_gene: TRBV29-1
j_gene: TRBJ2-1
d_gene: -
abundance: -
CDR3aa: CSGGGLVKSEQFF
CDR3nt: TGCAGCGGTGGCGGGCTAGTTAAAAGTGAGCAGTTCTTC

v_gene: TRBV2
j_gene: TRBJ1-5
d_gene: TRBD1
abundance: -
CDR3aa: CASRGQGMSQPQHF
CDR3nt: TGTGCCAGCAGAGGACAGGGGATGAGTCAGCCCCAGCATTTT

v_gene: TRBV4-3
j_gene: TRBJ2-2
d_gene: TRBD1
abundance: once
CDR3aa: CASSQDRGPGELFF
CDR3nt: TGCGCCAGCAGCCAAGACAGGGGGCCCGGGGAGCTGTTTTTT

v_gene: TRBV6-4
j_gene: TRBJ2-3
d_gene: TRBD2
abundance: -
CDR3aa: CASSGTSGGDTQYF
CDR3nt: TGTGCCAGCAGTGGGACTAGCGGGGGAGATACGCAGTATTTT

v_gene: TRBV2
j_gene: TRBJ2-3
d_gene: TRBD2
abundance: -
CDR3aa: CASKPLAGGWGGTDTQYF
CDR3nt: TGTGCCAGCAAACCCTTAGCGGGGGGCTGGGGCGGCACAGATACGCAGTATTTT

v_gene: TRBV13
j_gene: TRBJ1-4
d_gene: TRBD1
abundance: -
CDR3aa: CASSSRRTGPEKLFF
CDR3nt: TGTGCCAGCAGCTCAAGGAGGACAGGGCCCGAAAAACTGTTTTTT

v_gene: TRBV6-1
j_gene: TRBJ2-2
d_gene: -
abundance: -
CDR3aa: CASSELPGSGPGELFF
CDR3nt: TGTGCCAGCAGTGAACTCCCCGGATCGGGTCCCGGGGAGCTGTTTTTT

v_gene: TRBV11-2
j_gene: TRBJ2-3
d_gene: -
abundance: once
CDR3aa: CASSLWRATSTDTQYF
CDR3nt: TGTGCCAGCAGCTTATGGCGGGCGACTAGCACAGATACGCAGTATTTT

v_gene: TRBV30
j_gene: TRBJ2-3
d_gene: -
abundance: -
CDR3aa: CAWSVLHTDTQYF
CDR3nt: TGTGCCTGGAGTGTACTCCACACAGATACGCAGTATTTT